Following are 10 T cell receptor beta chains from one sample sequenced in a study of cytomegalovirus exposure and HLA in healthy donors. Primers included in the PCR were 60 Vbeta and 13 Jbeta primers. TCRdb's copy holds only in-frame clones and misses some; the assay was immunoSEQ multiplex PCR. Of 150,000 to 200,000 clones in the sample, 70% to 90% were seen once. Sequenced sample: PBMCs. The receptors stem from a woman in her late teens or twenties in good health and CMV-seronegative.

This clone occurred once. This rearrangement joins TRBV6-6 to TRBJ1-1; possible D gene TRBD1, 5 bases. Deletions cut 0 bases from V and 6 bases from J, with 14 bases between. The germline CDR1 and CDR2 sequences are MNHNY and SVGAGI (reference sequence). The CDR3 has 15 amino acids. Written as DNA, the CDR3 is TGTGCCAGCAGTTACTCGCAGGGAGGCGGCGCTGAAGCTTTCTTT. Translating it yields CASSYSQGGGAEAFF.

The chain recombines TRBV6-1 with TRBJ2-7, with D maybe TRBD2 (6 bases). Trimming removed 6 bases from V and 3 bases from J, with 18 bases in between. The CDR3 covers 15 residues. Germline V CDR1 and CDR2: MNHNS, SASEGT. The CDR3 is CASRLVRDSGYEQYF. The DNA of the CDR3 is TGTGCCAGCAGACTTGTCCGGGACTCCGGCTACGAGCAGTACTTC.

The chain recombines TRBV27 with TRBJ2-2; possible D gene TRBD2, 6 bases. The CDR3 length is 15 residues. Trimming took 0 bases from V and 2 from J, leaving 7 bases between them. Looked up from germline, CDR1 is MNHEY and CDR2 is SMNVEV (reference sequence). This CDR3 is CASSLSSGNTGELFF. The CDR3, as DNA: TGTGCCAGCAGTTTATCTAGCGGTAACACCGGGGAGCTGTTTTTT.

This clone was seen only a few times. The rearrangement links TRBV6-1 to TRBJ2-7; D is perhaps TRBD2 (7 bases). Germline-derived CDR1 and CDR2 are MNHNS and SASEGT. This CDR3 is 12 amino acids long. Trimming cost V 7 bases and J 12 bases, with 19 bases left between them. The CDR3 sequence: CASTRGAPSPYF. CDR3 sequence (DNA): TGTGCCAGCACCCGGGGGGCCCCCTCGCCGTACTTC.

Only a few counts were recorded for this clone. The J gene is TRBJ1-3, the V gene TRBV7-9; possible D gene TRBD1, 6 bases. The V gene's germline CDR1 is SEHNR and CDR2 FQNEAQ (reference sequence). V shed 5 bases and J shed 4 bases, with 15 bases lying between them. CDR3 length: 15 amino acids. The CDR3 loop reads CASSMTGLPGNTIYF. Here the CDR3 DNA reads TGTGCCAGCAGCATGACAGGTCTGCCAGGAAACACCATATATTTT. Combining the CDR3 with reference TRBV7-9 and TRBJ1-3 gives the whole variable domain DTGVSQNPRHKITKRGQNVTFRCDPISEHNRLYWYRQTLGQGPEFLTYFQNEAQLEKSRLLSDRFSAERPKGSFSTLEIQRTEQGDSAMYLCASSMTGLPGNTIYFGEGSWLTVV.

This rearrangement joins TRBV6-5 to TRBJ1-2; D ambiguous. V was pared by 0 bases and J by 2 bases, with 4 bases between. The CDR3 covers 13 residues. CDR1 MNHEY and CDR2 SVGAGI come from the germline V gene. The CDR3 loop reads CASSYSGNYGYTF. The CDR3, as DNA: TGTGCCAGCAGTTACTCTGGCAACTATGGCTACACCTTC.

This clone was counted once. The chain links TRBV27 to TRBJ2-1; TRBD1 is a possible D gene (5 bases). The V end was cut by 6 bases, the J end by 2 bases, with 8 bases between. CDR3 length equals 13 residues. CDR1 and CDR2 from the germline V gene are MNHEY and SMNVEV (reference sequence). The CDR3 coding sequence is TGTGCCAGCAGAGGACAACCCTACAATGAGCAGTTCTTC. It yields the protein CASRGQPYNEQFF.

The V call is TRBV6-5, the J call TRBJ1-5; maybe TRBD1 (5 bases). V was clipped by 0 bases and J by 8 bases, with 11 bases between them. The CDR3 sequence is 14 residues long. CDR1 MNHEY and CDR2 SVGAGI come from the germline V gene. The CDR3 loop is CASSYSTGAKPQHF. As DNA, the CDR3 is TGTGCCAGCAGTTACTCGACTGGGGCAAAGCCCCAGCATTTT.

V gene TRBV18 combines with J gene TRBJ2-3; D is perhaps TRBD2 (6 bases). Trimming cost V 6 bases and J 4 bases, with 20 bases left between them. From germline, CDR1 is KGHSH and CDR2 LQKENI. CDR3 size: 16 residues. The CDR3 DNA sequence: TGTGCCAGCTCCCCCGACGCGGGGCCGGGGCCAGATACGCAGTATTTT. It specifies CASSPDAGPGPDTQYF.

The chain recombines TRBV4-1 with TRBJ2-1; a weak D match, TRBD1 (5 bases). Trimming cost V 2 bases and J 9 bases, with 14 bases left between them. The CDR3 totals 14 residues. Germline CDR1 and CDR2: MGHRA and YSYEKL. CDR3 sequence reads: CASSQIQGNAEQFF. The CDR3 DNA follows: TGCGCCAGCAGCCAAATTCAGGGTAACGCTGAGCAGTTCTTC.